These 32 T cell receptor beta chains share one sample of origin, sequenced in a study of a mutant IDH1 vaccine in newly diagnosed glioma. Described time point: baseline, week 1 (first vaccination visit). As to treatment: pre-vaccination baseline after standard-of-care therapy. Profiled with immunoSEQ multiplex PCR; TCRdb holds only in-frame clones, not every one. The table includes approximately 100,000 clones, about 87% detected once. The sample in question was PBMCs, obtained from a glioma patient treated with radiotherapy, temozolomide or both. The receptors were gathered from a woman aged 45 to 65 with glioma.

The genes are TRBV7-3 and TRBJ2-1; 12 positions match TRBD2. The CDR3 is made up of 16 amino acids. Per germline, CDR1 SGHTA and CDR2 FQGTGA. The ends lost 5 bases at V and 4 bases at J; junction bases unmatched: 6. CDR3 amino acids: CASSPTTSGRYNEQFF. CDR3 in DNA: TGTGCCAGCAGCCCGACCACTAGCGGGAGGTACAATGAGCAGTTCTTC. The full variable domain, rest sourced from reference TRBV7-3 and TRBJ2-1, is GAGVSQTPSNKVTEKGKYVELRCDPISGHTALYWYRQSLGQGPEFLIYFQGTGAADDSGLPNDRFFAVRPEGSVSTLKIQRTERGDSAVYLCASSPTTSGRYNEQFFGPGTRLTVL.

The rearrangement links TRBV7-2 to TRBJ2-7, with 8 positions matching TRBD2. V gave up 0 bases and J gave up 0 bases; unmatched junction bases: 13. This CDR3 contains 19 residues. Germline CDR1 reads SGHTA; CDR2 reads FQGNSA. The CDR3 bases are TGTGCCAGCAGCTTAGCGGGACTAGTGGTAGGATTGCGCTCCTACGAGCAGTACTTC. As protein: CASSLAGLVVGLRSYEQYF. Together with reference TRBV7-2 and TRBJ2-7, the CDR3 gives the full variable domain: GAGVSQSPSNKVTEKGKDVELRCDPISGHTALYWYRQSLGQGLEFLIYFQGNSAPDKSGLPSDRFSAERTGGSVSTLTIQRTQQEDSAVYLCASSLAGLVVGLRSYEQYFGPGTRLTVT.

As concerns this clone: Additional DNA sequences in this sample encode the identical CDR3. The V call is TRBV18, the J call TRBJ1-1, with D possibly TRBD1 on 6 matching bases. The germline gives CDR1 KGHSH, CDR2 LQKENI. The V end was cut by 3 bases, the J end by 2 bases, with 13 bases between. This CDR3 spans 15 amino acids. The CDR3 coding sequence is TGTGCCAGCTCACCTGGGCAGGGGAGAAACACTGAAGCTTTCTTT. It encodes CASSPGQGRNTEAFF.

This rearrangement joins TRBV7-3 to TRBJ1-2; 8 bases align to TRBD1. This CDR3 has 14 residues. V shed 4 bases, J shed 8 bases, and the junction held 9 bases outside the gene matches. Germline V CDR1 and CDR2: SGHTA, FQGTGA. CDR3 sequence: CASSSGQEGGGYTF. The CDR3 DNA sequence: TGTGCCAGCAGCTCGGGACAGGAAGGTGGAGGCTACACCTTC.

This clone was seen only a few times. The CDR3 nucleotides are TGTGCCAGCAGCAACCGGGACAGGGTTAACACTGAAGCTTTCTTT. Residues: CASSNRDRVNTEAFF. This chain connects TRBV5-4 to TRBJ1-1; TRBD1 matches 9 bases. Germline-derived CDR1 and CDR2 are SGHNT and YYREEE (reference sequence). CDR3 length: 15 amino acids. V gave up 4 bases and J gave up 2 bases; unmatched junction bases: 6.

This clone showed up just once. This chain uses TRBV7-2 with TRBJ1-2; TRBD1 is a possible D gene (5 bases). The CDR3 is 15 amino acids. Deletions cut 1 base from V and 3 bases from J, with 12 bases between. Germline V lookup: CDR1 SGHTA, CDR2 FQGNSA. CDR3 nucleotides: TGTGCCAGCAGCTTAGGGGGCGCATCGGACTATGGCTACACCTTC. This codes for CASSLGGASDYGYTF.

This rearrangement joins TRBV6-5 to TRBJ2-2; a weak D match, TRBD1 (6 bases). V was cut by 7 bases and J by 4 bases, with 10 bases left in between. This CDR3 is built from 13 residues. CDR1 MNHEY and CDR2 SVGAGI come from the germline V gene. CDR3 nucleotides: TGTGCCAGCACCCTGACAGGCACCGGGGAGCTGTTTTTT. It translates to CASTLTGTGELFF.

The DNA of the CDR3 is TGTGCCAGCAGCCCCCGGGGGGACTCCTACGAGCAGTACTTC. It codes for CASSPRGDSYEQYF. The J gene is TRBJ2-7, the V gene TRBV5-5, with 7 bases lining up with TRBD2. The V gene end was trimmed by 4 bases and the J gene end by 0 bases; junction bases not matched to a gene: 4. The germline V gene has CDR1 SGHKS and CDR2 YYEKEE (reference sequence). The CDR3 length is 14 residues. Full variable domain (missing parts from reference TRBV5-5 and TRBJ2-7): DAGVTQSPTHLIKTRGQQVTLRCSPISGHKSVSWYQQVLGQGPQFIFQYYEKEERGRGNFPDRFSARQFPNYSSELNVNALLLGDSALYLCASSPRGDSYEQYFGPGTRLTVT.

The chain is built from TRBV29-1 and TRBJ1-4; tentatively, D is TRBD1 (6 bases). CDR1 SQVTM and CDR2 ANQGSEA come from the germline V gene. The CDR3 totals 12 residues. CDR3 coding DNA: TGCACCTACAGGGACTCACGAGAAAAACTGTTTTTT. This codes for CTYRDSREKLFF.

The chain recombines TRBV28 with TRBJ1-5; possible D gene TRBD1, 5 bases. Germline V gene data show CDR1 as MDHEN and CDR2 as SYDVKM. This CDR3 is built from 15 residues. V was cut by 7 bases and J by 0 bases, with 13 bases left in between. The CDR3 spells CASTQWGFSNQPQHF. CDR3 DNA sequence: TGTGCCAGCACCCAATGGGGGTTTAGCAATCAGCCCCAGCATTTT.

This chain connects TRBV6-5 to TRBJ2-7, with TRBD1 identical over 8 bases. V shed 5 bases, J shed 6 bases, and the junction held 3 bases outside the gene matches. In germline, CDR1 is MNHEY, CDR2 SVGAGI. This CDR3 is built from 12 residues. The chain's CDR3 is CASSGQGREQYF. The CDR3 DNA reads TGTGCCAGCAGTGGACAGGGACGCGAGCAGTACTTC.

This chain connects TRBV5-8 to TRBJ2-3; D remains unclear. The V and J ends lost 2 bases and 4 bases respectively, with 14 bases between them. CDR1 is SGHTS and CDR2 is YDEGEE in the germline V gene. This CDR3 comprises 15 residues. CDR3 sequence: CASSFPGYGADTQYF. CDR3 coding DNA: TGTGCCAGCAGCTTCCCCGGGTACGGCGCAGATACGCAGTATTTT.

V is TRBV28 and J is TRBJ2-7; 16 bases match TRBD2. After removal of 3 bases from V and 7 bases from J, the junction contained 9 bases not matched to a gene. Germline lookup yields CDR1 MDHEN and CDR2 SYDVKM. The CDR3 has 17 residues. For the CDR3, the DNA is TGTGCCAGCAGTTTGGCCCTCGGGACTAGCGGGAGGGAAGAGCAGTACTTC. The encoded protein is CASSLALGTSGREEQYF. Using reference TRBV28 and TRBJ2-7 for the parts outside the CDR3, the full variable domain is DVKVTQSSRYLVKRTGEKVFLECVQDMDHENMFWYRQDPGLGLRLIYFSYDVKMKEKGDIPEGYSVSREKKERFSLILESASTNQTSMYLCASSLALGTSGREEQYFGPGTRLTVT.

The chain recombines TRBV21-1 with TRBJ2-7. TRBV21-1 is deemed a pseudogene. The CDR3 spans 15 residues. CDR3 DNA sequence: TGTGCCAGCAGCAAAGTGAGGGGGGCCCCCTACGAGCAGTACTTC. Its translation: CASSKVRGAPYEQYF.

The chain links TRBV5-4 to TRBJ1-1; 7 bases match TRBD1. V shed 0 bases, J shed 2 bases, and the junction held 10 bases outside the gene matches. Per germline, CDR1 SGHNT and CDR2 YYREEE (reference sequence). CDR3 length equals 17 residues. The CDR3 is CASSLALGQALNTEAFF. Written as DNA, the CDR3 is TGTGCCAGCAGCTTGGCCCTAGGACAGGCCCTAAACACTGAAGCTTTCTTT.

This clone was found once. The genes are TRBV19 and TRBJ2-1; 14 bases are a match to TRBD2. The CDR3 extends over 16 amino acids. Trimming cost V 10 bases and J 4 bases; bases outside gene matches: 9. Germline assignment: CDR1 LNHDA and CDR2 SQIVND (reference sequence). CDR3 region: CATQRGLAGVYNEQFF. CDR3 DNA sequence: TGTGCCACTCAGAGGGGACTAGCGGGAGTATACAATGAGCAGTTCTTC.

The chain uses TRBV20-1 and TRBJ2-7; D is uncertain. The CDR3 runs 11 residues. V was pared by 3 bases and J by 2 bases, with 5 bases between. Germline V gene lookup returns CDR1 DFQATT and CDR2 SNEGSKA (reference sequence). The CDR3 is CSASIPYEQYF. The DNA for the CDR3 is TGCAGTGCTAGCATTCCCTACGAGCAGTACTTC.

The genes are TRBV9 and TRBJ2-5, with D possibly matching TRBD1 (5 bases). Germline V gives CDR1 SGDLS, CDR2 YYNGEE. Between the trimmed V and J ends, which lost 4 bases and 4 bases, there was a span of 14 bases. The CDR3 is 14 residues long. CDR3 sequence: CASSSGQGGETQYF. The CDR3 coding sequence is TGTGCCAGCAGCTCCGGGCAGGGTGGAGAGACCCAGTACTTC. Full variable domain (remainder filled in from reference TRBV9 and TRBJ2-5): DSGVTQTPKHLITATGQRVTLRCSPRSGDLSVYWYQQSLDQGLQFLIQYYNGEERAKGNILERFSAQQFPDLHSELNLSSLELGDSALYFCASSSGQGGETQYFGPGTRLLVL.

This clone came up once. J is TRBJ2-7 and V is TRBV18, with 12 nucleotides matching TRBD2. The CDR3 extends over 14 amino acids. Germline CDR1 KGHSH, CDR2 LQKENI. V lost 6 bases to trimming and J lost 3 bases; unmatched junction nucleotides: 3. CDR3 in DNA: TGTGCCAGCTCCCAGGGACTAGCGGGCTACGAGCAGTACTTC. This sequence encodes CASSQGLAGYEQYF.

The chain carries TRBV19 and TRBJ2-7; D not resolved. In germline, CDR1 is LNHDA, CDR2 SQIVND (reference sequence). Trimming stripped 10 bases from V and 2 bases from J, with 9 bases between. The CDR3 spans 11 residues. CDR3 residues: CATSAAYEQYF. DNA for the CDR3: TGTGCCACCTCGGCGGCCTACGAGCAGTACTTC.

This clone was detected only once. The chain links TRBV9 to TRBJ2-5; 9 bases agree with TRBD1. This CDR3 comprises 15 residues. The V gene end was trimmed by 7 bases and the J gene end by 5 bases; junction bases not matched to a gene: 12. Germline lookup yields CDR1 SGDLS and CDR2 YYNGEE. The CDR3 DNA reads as TGTGCCAGCTCCTCGCGAGGGACAGGGCCCGAGACCCAGTACTTC. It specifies CASSSRGTGPETQYF.

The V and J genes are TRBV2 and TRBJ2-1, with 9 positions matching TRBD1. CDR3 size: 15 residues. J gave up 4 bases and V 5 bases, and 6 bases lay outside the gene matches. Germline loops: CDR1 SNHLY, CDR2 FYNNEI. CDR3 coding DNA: TGTGCCAGCAGTAGGGACAGGGTCGTTTACAATGAGCAGTTCTTC. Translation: CASSRDRVVYNEQFF.

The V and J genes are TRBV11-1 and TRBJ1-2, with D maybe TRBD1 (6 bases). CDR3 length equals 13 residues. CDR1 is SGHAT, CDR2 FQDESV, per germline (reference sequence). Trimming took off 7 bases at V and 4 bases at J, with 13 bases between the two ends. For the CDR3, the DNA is TGTGCCAGCAAGGACAGCGATTCCTATGGCTACACCTTC. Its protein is CASKDSDSYGYTF.

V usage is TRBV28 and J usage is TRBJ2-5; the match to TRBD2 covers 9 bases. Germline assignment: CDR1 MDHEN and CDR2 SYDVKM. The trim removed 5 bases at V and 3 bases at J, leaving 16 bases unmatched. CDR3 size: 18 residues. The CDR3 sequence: CASSSLAGRLVGKETQYF. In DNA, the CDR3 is TGTGCCAGCAGTAGTCTAGCGGGGAGGCTCGTGGGGAAAGAGACCCAGTACTTC. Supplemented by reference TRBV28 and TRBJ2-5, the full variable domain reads DVKVTQSSRYLVKRTGEKVFLECVQDMDHENMFWYRQDPGLGLRLIYFSYDVKMKEKGDIPEGYSVSREKKERFSLILESASTNQTSMYLCASSSLAGRLVGKETQYFGPGTRLLVL.

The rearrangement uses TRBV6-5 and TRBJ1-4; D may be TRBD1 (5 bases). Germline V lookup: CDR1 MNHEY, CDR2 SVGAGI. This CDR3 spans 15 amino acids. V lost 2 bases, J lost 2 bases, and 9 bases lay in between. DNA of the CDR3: TGTGCCAGCAGTTACAGGGGCATCACTAATGAAAAACTGTTTTTT. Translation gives CASSYRGITNEKLFF.

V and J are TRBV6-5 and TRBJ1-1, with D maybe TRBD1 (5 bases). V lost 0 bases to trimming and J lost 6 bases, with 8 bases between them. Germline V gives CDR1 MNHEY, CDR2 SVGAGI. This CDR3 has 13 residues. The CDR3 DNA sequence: TGTGCCAGCAGTTACTCGAGAGGGGCTGAAGCTTTCTTT. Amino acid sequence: CASSYSRGAEAFF.

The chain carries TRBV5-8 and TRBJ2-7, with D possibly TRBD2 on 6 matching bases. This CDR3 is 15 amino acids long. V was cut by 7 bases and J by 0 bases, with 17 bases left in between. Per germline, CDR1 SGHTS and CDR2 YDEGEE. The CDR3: CASLEGRPSSYEQYF. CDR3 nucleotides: TGTGCCAGCTTGGAGGGGAGACCAAGCTCCTACGAGCAGTACTTC.

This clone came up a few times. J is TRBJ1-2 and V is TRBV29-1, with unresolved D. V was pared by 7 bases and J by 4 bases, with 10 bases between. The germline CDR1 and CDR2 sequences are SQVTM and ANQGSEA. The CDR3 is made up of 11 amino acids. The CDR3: CSAGELYGYTF. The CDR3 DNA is TGCAGCGCCGGTGAACTCTATGGCTACACCTTC.

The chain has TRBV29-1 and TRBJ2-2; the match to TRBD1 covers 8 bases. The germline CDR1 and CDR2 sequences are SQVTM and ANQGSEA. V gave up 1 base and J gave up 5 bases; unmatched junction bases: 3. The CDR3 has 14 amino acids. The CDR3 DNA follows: TGCAGCGTTGAAGTGCAGGGGGCTACCGGGGAGCTGTTTTTT. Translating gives CSVEVQGATGELFF.

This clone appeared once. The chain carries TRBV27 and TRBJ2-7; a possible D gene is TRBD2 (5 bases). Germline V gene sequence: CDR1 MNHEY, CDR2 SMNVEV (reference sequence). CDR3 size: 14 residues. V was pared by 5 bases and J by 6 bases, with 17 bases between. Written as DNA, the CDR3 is TGTGCCAGCAGTGTAACTAGGAGTGGCGGCGAGCAGTACTTC. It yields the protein CASSVTRSGGEQYF.

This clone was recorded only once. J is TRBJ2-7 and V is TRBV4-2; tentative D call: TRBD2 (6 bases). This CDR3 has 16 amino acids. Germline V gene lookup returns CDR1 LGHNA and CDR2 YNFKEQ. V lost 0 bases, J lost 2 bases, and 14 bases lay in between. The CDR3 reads CASSQDEAGGAYEQYF. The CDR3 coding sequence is TGTGCCAGCAGCCAAGATGAGGCCGGCGGGGCCTACGAGCAGTACTTC.

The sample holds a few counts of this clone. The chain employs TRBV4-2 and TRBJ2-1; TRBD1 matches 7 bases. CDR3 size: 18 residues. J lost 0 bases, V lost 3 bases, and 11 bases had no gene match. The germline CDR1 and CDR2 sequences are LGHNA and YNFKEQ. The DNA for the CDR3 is TGTGCCAGCAGCCAGCTTAACAGGGGCTTGAGCTCCTACAATGAGCAGTTCTTC. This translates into CASSQLNRGLSSYNEQFF.